This T cell receptor beta chain was profiled in a study of human T cells and chemical hapten exposure. TCRdb ran MiXCR on the RACE reads and lists one entry per CDR3 protein. This table holds more than 300,000 distinct CDR3 sequences, 4.5% to 5.5% found once. This clonotype was observed many times. Germline values: CDR1 SGHTA, CDR2 FQGNSA. CDR3 size: 14 residues. V lost 1 base and J 1 base, leaving 7 bases between the germline ends. As to time point: pre-sensitization, week 0. The treatment denotes: therapeutic diphenylcyclopropenone sensitization with weekly scalp DPC. The sequencing used whole blood, collected in connection with sensitization to the hapten diphenylcyclopropenone (DPC). The chain joins TRBV7-2 to TRBJ1-1, with D uncertain. The TCR originated in a woman between 18 and 29 years old with alopecia areata. Some clones in this sample may be carry-over from other donors' samples. CDR3: CASSLGSTNTEAFF. CDR3 sequence (DNA): TGTGCCAGCAGCTTAGGCAGTACGAACACTGAAGCTTTCTTT.